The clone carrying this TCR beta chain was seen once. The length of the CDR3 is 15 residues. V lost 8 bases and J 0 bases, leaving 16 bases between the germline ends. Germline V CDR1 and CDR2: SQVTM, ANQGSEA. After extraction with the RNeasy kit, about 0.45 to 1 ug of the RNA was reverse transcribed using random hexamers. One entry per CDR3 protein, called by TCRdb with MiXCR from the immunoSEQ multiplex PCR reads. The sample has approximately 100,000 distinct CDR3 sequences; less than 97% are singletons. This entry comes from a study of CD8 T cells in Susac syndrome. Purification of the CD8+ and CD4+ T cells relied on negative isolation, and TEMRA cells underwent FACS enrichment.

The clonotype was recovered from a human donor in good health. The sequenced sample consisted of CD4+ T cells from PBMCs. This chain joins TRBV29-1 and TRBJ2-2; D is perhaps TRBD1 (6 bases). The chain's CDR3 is CSLITGSSNTGELFF. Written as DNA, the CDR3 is TGCAGCCTCATTACAGGGTCGTCGAACACCGGGGAGCTGTTTTTT.